This TCR beta chain derives from a study of technical replicates of blood from several donors (dated by TCRdb to 2015 to 2018). Receptor amplification or capture employed the immunoSEQ multiplex PCR assay. What TCRdb holds here is the immuneACCESS table cut down to in-frame rearrangements. Part of the clones is not present; checked against another copy, under half of the missing clones reflect an unresolved V gene, and the others are unexplained. In this sample the table shows about 83,000 clones, approximately 94% of which occur a single time. About 0.27% of the sample lies in the top ten. On this clone: The antigen it binds to is not known. No base qualities exist here, and no much larger clone lies one base off it.

Taken from the germline V gene, the CDR1 and CDR2 loops are MNHNS and SASEGT. Measured from the cysteine to the phenylalanine, the CDR3 is 16 residues long. Just CDR3 DNA is preserved here, 48 bases in frame from base 1. V drops 0 bases and J drops 3 bases, leaving 9 bases in between. Sequenced input: T cells isolated from PBMCs. Recombination joined TRBV6-1 with TRBJ1-6, with a tentative D gene TRBD1 over 5 matching bases. This clonotype was sampled from a human donor in good health. The DNA sequence is as follows: TGTGCCAGCAGTGAAGCGGTAGACAGCTATAATTCACCCCTCCACTTT. Translated, this is CASSEAVDSYNSPLHF.